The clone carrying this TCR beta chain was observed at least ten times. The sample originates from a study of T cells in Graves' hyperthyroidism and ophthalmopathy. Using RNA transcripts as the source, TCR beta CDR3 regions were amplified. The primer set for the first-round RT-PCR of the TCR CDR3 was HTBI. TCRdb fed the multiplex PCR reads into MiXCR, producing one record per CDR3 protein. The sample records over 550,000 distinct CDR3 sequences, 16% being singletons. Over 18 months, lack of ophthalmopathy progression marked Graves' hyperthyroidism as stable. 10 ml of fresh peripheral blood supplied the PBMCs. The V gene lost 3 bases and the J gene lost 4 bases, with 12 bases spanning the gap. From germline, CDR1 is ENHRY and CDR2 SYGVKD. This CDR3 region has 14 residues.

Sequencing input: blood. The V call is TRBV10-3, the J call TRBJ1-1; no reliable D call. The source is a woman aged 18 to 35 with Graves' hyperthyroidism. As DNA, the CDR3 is TGTGCCATCAGTGAACCGGGTAGGGCCACTGAAGCTTTCTTT. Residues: CAISEPGRATEAFF.